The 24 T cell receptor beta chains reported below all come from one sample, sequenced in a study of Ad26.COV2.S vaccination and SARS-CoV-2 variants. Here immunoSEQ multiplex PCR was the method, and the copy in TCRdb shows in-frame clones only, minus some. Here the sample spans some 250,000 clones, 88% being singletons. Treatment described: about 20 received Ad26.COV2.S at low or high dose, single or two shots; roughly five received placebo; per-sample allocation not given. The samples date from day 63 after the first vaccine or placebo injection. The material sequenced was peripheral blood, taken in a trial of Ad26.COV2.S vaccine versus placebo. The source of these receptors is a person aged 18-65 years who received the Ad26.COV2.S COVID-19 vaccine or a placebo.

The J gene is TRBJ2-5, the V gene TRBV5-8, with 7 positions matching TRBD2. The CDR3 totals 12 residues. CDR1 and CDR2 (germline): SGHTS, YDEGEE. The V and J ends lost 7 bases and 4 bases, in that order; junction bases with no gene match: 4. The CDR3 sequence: CASAGGRETQYF. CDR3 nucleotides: TGTGCCAGCGCCGGCGGGAGAGAGACCCAGTACTTC.

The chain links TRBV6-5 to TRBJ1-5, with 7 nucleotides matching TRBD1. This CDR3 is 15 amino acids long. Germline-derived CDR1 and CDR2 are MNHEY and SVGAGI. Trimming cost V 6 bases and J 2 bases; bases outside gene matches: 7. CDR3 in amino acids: CASRGNRGGNQPQHF. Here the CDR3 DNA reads TGTGCCAGCAGGGGGAACAGGGGTGGCAATCAGCCCCAGCATTTT.

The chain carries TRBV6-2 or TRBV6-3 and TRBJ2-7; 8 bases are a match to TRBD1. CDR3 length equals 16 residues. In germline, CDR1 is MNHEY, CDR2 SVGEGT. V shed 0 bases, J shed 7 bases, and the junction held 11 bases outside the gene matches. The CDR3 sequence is CASSYSGTGDPLEQYF. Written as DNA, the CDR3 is TGTGCCAGCAGTTACTCCGGGACAGGCGACCCCTTGGAGCAGTACTTC.

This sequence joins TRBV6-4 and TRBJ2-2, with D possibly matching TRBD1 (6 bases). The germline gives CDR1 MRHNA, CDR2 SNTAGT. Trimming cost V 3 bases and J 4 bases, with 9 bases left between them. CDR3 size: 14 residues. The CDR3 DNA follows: TGTGCCAGCAGTGAACAGGGTACCACCGGGGAGCTGTTTTTT. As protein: CASSEQGTTGELFF.

CDR3 DNA sequence: TGTGCCAGCAGCACGGACAGGGGGAACACTGAAGCTTTCTTT. It translates to CASSTDRGNTEAFF. The rearrangement links TRBV5-6 to TRBJ1-1; TRBD1 matches 9 bases. After removal of 4 bases from V and 1 base from J, the junction contained 2 bases not matched to a gene. The CDR3 is made up of 14 amino acids. The germline V gene encodes CDR1 SGHDT and CDR2 YYEEEE.

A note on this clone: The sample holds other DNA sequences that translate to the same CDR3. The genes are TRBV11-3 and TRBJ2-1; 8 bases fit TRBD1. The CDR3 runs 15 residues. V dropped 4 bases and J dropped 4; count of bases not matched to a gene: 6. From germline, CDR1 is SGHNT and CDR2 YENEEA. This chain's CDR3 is CASSSSRGPYNEQFF. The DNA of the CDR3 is TGTGCCAGCAGCTCGTCCAGGGGGCCTTACAATGAGCAGTTCTTC.

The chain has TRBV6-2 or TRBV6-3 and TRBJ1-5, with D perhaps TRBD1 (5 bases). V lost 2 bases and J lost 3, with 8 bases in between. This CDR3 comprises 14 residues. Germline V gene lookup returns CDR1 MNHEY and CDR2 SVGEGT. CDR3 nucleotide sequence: TGTGCCAGCAGTTACGACAGTTTCAATCAGCCCCAGCATTTT. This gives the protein CASSYDSFNQPQHF.

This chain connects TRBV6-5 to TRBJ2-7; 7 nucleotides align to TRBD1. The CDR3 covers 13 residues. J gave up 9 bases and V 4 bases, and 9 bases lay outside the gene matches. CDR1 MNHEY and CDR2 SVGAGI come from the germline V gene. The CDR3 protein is CASSSDREDGQYF. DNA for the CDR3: TGTGCCAGCAGTTCCGACAGGGAAGACGGGCAGTACTTC.

CDR3 sequence reads: CASSLLVPTGGSGNTIYF. CDR3 DNA sequence: TGCGCCAGCAGCCTGCTCGTCCCCACGGGTGGCTCTGGAAACACCATATATTTT. The rearrangement links TRBV4-1 to TRBJ1-3; the D is unclear. The V gene lost 4 bases and the J gene lost 0 bases, with 19 bases spanning the gap. Looked up from germline, CDR1 is MGHRA and CDR2 is YSYEKL. This CDR3 contains 18 residues.

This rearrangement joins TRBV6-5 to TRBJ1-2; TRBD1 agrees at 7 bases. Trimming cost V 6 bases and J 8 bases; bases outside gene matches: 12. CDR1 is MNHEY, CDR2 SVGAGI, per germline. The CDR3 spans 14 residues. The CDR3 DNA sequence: TGTGCCAGCAGGCGCGACCGGGACAGTAAAGGCTACACCTTC. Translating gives CASRRDRDSKGYTF.

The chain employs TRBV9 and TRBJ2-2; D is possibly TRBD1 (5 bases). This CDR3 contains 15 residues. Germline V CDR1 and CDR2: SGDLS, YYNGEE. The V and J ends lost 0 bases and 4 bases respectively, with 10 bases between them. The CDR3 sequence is CASSVVQGGTGELFF. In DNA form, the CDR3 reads TGTGCCAGCAGCGTAGTCCAGGGTGGCACCGGGGAGCTGTTTTTT.

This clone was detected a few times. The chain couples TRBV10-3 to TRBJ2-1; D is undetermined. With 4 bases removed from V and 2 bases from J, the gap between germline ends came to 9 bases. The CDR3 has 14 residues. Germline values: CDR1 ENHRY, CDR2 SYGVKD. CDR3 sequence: CAISAEQPYNEQFF. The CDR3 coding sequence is TGTGCCATCAGTGCAGAACAGCCCTACAATGAGCAGTTCTTC.

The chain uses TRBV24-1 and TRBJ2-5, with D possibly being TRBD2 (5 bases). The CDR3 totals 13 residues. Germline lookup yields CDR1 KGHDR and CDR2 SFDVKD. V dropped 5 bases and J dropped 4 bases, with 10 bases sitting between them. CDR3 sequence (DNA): TGTGCCACCAGTGCGTCGGGGTTAGAGACCCAGTACTTC. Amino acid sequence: CATSASGLETQYF.

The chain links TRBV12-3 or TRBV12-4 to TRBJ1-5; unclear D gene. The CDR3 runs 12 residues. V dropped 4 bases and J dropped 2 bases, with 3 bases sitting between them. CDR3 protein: CASSSGNQPQHF. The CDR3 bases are TGTGCCAGCAGTTCGGGCAATCAGCCCCAGCATTTT.

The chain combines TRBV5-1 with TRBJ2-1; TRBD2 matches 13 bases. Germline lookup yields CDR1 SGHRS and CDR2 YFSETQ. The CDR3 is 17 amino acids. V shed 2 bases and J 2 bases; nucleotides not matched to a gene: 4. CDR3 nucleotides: TGCGCCAGCAGCTTCTCTACTAGCGGGGGGGCCTACAATGAGCAGTTCTTC. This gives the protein CASSFSTSGGAYNEQFF.

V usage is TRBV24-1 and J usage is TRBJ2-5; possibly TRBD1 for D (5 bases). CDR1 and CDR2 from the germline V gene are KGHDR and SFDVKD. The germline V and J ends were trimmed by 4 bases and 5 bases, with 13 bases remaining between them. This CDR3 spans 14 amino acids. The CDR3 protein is CATSEWTPRETQYF. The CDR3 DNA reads TGTGCCACCAGTGAGTGGACACCGAGGGAGACCCAGTACTTC.

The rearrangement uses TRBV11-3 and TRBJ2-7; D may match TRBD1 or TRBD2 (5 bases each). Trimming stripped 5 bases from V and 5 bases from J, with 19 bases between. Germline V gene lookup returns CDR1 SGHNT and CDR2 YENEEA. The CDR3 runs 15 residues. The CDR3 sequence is CASSHGTDRTDEQYF. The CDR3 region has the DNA TGTGCCAGCAGCCACGGGACCGATAGGACGGACGAGCAGTACTTC.

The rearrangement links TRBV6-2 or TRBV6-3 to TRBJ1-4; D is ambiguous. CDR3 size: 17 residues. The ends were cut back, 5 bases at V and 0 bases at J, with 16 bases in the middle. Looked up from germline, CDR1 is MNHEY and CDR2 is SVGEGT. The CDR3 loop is CASSTYEGRATNEKLFF. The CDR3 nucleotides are TGTGCCAGCAGTACCTACGAAGGGAGAGCAACTAATGAAAAACTGTTTTTT.

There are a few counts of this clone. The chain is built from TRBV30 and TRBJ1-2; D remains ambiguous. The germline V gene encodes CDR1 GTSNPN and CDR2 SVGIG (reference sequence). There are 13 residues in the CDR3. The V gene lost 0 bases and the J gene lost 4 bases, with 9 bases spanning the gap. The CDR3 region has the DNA TGTGCCTGGAGTGTACTCCCGGGCTATGGCTACACCTTC. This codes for CAWSVLPGYGYTF.

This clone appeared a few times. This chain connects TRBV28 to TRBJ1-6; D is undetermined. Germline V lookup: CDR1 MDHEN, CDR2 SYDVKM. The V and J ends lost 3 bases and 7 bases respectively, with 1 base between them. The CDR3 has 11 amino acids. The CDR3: CASSFNSPLHF. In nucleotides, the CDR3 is TGTGCCAGCAGTTTCAATTCACCCCTCCACTTT.

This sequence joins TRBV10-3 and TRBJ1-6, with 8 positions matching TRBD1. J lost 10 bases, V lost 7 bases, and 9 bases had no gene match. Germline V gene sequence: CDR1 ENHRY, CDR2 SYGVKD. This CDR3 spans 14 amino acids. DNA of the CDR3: TGTGCCATCACCCCAGGACAGGGCGCATCACCCCTCCACTTT. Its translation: CAITPGQGASPLHF.

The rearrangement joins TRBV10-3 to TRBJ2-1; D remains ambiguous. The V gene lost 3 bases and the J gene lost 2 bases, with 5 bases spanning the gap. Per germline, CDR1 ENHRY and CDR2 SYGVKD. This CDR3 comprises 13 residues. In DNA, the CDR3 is TGTGCCATCAGTGAAGGACCCTACAATGAGCAGTTCTTC. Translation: CAISEGPYNEQFF.

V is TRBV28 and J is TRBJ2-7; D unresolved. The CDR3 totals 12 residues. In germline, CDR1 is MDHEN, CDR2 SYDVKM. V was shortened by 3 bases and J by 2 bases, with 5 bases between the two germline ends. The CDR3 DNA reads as TGTGCCAGCAGTTTCTCTACCTACGAGCAGTACTTC. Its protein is CASSFSTYEQYF. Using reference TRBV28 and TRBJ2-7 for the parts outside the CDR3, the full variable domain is DVKVTQSSRYLVKRTGEKVFLECVQDMDHENMFWYRQDPGLGLRLIYFSYDVKMKEKGDIPEGYSVSREKKERFSLILESASTNQTSMYLCASSFSTYEQYFGPGTRLTVT.

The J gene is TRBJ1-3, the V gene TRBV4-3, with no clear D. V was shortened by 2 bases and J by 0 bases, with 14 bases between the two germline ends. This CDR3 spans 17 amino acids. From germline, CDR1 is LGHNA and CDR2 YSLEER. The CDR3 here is CASSQRPQTFSGNTIYF. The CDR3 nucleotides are TGCGCCAGCAGCCAACGGCCACAGACATTCTCTGGAAACACCATATATTTT.